Below, 30 T cell receptor beta chains from the same sample are listed, as sequenced in a study of blood T cell repertoires in COVID-19. The assay was immunoSEQ multiplex PCR, and TCRdb's table has in-frame clones only and misses some. The data show about 250,000 clones, 90% seen once. Material for sequencing was peripheral blood. Receptors originate from a woman in her fifties or sixties with COVID-19, enrolled during active disease.

This sequence joins TRBV18 and TRBJ2-1; 11 bases agree with TRBD2. CDR1 is KGHSH and CDR2 is LQKENI in the germline V gene. This CDR3 region has 15 residues. V shed 4 bases, J shed 7 bases, and the junction held 6 bases outside the gene matches. CDR3 amino acids: CASSLGTSGQNEQFF. In DNA, the CDR3 is TGTGCCAGCTCACTCGGGACTAGCGGACAAAATGAGCAGTTCTTC. Based on the CDR3 plus reference TRBV18 and TRBJ2-1, the full variable domain is NAGVMQNPRHLVRRRGQEARLRCSPMKGHSHVYWYRQLPEEGLKFMVYLQKENIIDESGMPKERFSAEFPKEGPSILRIQQVVRGDSAAYFCASSLGTSGQNEQFFGPGTRLTVL.

The V and J genes are TRBV19 and TRBJ2-6, with TRBD1 identical over 7 bases. Trimming at V came to 7 bases and at J to 0 bases, leaving 9 bases not matched to a gene. CDR3 length equals 17 residues. Germline V lookup: CDR1 LNHDA, CDR2 SQIVND (reference sequence). The CDR3 region is CASKLPGQSSGANVLTF. CDR3 nucleotide sequence: TGTGCCAGTAAACTCCCGGGACAGAGCTCTGGGGCCAACGTCCTGACTTTC.

The gene calls are TRBV7-9 and TRBJ1-2; maybe TRBD1 (6 bases). Trimming removed 3 bases from V and 8 bases from J, with 13 bases in between. CDR3 length: 13 amino acids. Germline V gene data show CDR1 as SEHNR and CDR2 as FQNEAQ (reference sequence). The CDR3: CASSLGGHGGYTF. The CDR3 bases are TGTGCCAGCAGCTTGGGGGGGCACGGAGGCTACACCTTC.

The chain carries TRBV4-1 and TRBJ2-1, with D possibly being TRBD2 (6 bases). This CDR3 is built from 17 residues. The V and J ends lost 1 base and 5 bases respectively, with 18 bases between them. In germline, CDR1 is MGHRA, CDR2 YSYEKL. The CDR3 nucleotides are TGCGCCAGCAGCCAAGCCGCCGCCCCAGGAGGGGACAATGAGCAGTTCTTC. This gives the protein CASSQAAAPGGDNEQFF.

The chain recombines TRBV9 with TRBJ2-6; a weak D match, TRBD1 (6 bases). This CDR3 has 15 amino acids. The germline V gene has CDR1 SGDLS and CDR2 YYNGEE. The germline V and J ends were trimmed by 5 bases and 2 bases, with 11 bases remaining between them. In nucleotides, the CDR3 is TGTGCCAGCAGTATCGAGGGGGCTGGGGCCAACGTCCTGACTTTC. Amino acids: CASSIEGAGANVLTF.

This chain connects TRBV5-5 to TRBJ1-4; D perhaps matches TRBD1 (5 bases). Trimming cost V 3 bases and J 8 bases, with 14 bases left between them. The CDR3 has 14 amino acids. Germline assignment: CDR1 SGHKS and CDR2 YYEKEE (reference sequence). The CDR3 reads CASSWRLGGEKLFF. DNA of the CDR3: TGTGCCAGCAGCTGGCGGCTCGGGGGGGAAAAACTGTTTTTT.

The V and J genes are TRBV2 and TRBJ2-3, with 7 bases fitting TRBD1. There are 16 residues in the CDR3. With V trimmed by 5 bases and J by 0 bases, 8 bases remained unmatched. Per the germline V gene, CDR1 is SNHLY and CDR2 is FYNNEI. The CDR3, as DNA: TGTGCCAGCAGTACAGCACAGGGGCTAAGCACAGATACGCAGTATTTT. Translating it yields CASSTAQGLSTDTQYF.

This chain links TRBV10-3 with TRBJ1-2, with 7 positions matching TRBD1. The CDR3 covers 15 residues. Germline loops: CDR1 ENHRY, CDR2 SYGVKD. The trim removed 5 bases at V and 0 bases at J, leaving 6 bases unmatched. CDR3 sequence: CAISSRQGTNYGYTF. The CDR3 nucleotides read TGTGCCATCAGTTCACGACAGGGAACTAACTATGGCTACACCTTC.

The J gene is TRBJ2-1, the V gene TRBV7-2; tentatively, D is TRBD1 (6 bases). There are 17 residues in the CDR3. Trimming stripped 6 bases from V and 0 bases from J, with 18 bases between. Germline V CDR1 and CDR2: SGHTA, FQGNSA. For the CDR3, the DNA is TGTGCCAGCAGACCTACAGGGCTATCAAGCTCCTACAATGAGCAGTTCTTC. It encodes CASRPTGLSSSYNEQFF.

V is TRBV11-2 and J is TRBJ1-5; D unclear. CDR3 length: 13 amino acids. Germline assignment: CDR1 SGHAT and CDR2 FQNNGV. Trimming removed 1 base from V and 9 bases from J, with 10 bases in between. The CDR3 spells CASSLGSSGPQHF. The CDR3 DNA reads TGTGCCAGCAGCTTAGGGTCCTCGGGGCCCCAGCATTTT.

V is TRBV6-2 or TRBV6-3 and J is TRBJ2-7, with 7 nucleotides matching TRBD1. The germline V gene has CDR1 MNHEY and CDR2 SVGEGT. The J segment lost 3 bases and the V segment lost 0 bases, leaving 8 bases of the junction unmatched. CDR3 length: 16 residues. In DNA form, the CDR3 reads TGTGCCAGCAGTTACTCGGAACAGGGGCCCATCTACGAGCAGTACTTC. This gives the protein CASSYSEQGPIYEQYF.

The chain joins TRBV6-5 to TRBJ1-1; D remains ambiguous. Germline values: CDR1 MNHEY, CDR2 SVGAGI. This CDR3 is 13 amino acids long. V lost 2 bases and J 4 bases, leaving 8 bases between the germline ends. The CDR3 loop reads CASSYAGRTEAFF. The CDR3 DNA reads as TGTGCCAGCAGTTACGCAGGCCGCACTGAAGCTTTCTTT.

The chain is built from TRBV6-5 and TRBJ1-2; 7 nucleotides align to TRBD1. Trimming removed 6 bases from V and 3 bases from J; junction bases left unmatched: 10. From germline, CDR1 is MNHEY and CDR2 SVGAGI. CDR3 length: 15 amino acids. The CDR3 DNA follows: TGTGCCAGCAGGACCTTGACAGGGACCGACTATGGCTACACCTTC. This gives the protein CASRTLTGTDYGYTF.

The J gene is TRBJ1-2, the V gene TRBV30; 7 positions agree with TRBD1. The CDR3 runs to 15 residues. Losses at the gene ends were 1 base for V and 1 base for J; bases not matched to a gene: 6. CDR1 is GTSNPN, CDR2 SVGIG, per germline (reference sequence). The CDR3 loop is CAWSGQGLHNYGYTF. CDR3 DNA: TGTGCCTGGAGTGGACAGGGCCTTCATAACTATGGCTACACCTTC.

The chain combines TRBV6-5 with TRBJ2-7, with 7 positions matching TRBD1. V dropped 6 bases and J dropped 0; count of bases not matched to a gene: 5. Germline-derived CDR1 and CDR2 are MNHEY and SVGAGI. The CDR3 totals 14 residues. The CDR3 spells CASSGQDSSYEQYF. The DNA for the CDR3 is TGTGCCAGCAGCGGACAGGACAGCTCCTACGAGCAGTACTTC.

V gene TRBV7-2 combines with J gene TRBJ1-4; no reliable D call. The CDR3 is made up of 14 amino acids. Trimming took 5 bases from V and 2 from J, leaving 9 bases between them. From germline, CDR1 is SGHTA and CDR2 FQGNSA. The CDR3: CASSPGGTNEKLFF. The DNA of the CDR3 is TGTGCCAGCAGCCCGGGAGGGACTAATGAAAAACTGTTTTTT.

The chain is built from TRBV28 and TRBJ1-5; the D gene is possibly TRBD1 (5 bases). This CDR3 is 16 amino acids long. In germline, CDR1 is MDHEN, CDR2 SYDVKM. Trimming took 7 bases from V and 2 from J, leaving 18 bases between them. CDR3 nucleotides: TGTGCCAGCACCATGGGGGGGGGTGACGGCAATCAGCCCCAGCATTTT. It translates to CASTMGGGDGNQPQHF.

The chain uses TRBV27 and TRBJ2-1; perhaps TRBD2 as D (6 bases). Germline V CDR1 and CDR2: MNHEY, SMNVEV (reference sequence). CDR3 length equals 15 residues. The V end was cut by 2 bases, the J end by 8 bases, with 16 bases between. The CDR3: CASSLRSPGADEQFF. For the CDR3, the DNA is TGTGCCAGCAGTTTAAGGTCACCGGGAGCCGATGAGCAGTTCTTC.

V and J are TRBV5-4 and TRBJ1-5; D is undetermined. Germline CDR1 is SGHNT and CDR2 is YYREEE (reference sequence). This CDR3 comprises 16 residues. Trimming cost V 0 bases and J 5 bases, with 15 bases left between them. The CDR3 DNA reads TGTGCCAGCAGCTTGGGAGGAACTAATTCCGATCAGCCCCAGCATTTT. Translating gives CASSLGGTNSDQPQHF.

The chain couples TRBV6-5 to TRBJ2-2; D call uncertain. V shed 2 bases and J shed 3 bases, with 4 bases lying between them. The CDR3 totals 13 residues. CDR1 MNHEY and CDR2 SVGAGI come from the germline V gene. Written as DNA, the CDR3 is TGTGCCAGCAGTTACGGAGACACCGGGGAGCTGTTTTTT. Translated, it gives CASSYGDTGELFF.

The J gene is TRBJ2-3, the V gene TRBV30; TRBD1 matches 7 bases. Germline CDR1 GTSNPN, CDR2 SVGIG (reference sequence). There are 13 residues in the CDR3. The V gene end was trimmed by 7 bases and the J gene end by 3 bases; junction bases not matched to a gene: 7. The CDR3 reads CAYTDRDTDTQYF. In DNA form, the CDR3 reads TGTGCCTACACAGACAGGGATACAGATACGCAGTATTTT.

V is TRBV9 and J is TRBJ1-3, with TRBD1 identical over 7 bases. Germline lookup yields CDR1 SGDLS and CDR2 YYNGEE. Trimming removed 0 bases from V and 2 bases from J; junction bases left unmatched: 5. The CDR3 has 16 amino acids. The CDR3 protein is CASSVATGQPGNTIYF. CDR3 DNA sequence: TGTGCCAGCAGCGTAGCTACGGGACAGCCTGGAAACACCATATATTTT.

The CDR3 region is CASSQGTAYNTQYF. Here the CDR3 DNA reads TGTGCCAGCAGCCAAGGGACAGCCTATAATACGCAGTATTTT. The genes are TRBV14 and TRBJ2-3, with D perhaps TRBD1 (6 bases). Trimming removed 1 base from V and 7 bases from J, with 12 bases in between. The germline V gene has CDR1 SGHDN and CDR2 FVKESK. The CDR3 extends over 14 amino acids. Drawing the rest from reference TRBV14 and TRBJ2-3, the complete variable domain is EAGVTQFPSHSVIEKGQTVTLRCDPISGHDNLYWYRRVMGKEIKFLLHFVKESKQDESGMPNNRFLAERTGGTYSTLKVQPAELEDSGVYFCASSQGTAYNTQYFGPGTRLTVL.

V usage is TRBV12-5 and J usage is TRBJ2-6, with D unclear. Trimming cost V 6 bases and J 0 bases, with 3 bases left between them. Germline loops: CDR1 LGHNT, CDR2 FRNRAP. The CDR3 length is 13 residues. The chain's CDR3 is CASGSSGANVLTF. Here the CDR3 DNA reads TGTGCTAGTGGGAGCTCTGGGGCCAACGTCCTGACTTTC.

V usage is TRBV18 and J usage is TRBJ2-4; 7 nucleotides match TRBD1. The ends lost 6 bases at V and 8 bases at J; junction bases unmatched: 13. CDR3 length: 15 amino acids. Germline assignment: CDR1 KGHSH and CDR2 LQKENI. CDR3 region: CASSREAGTADIQYF. Written as DNA, the CDR3 is TGTGCCAGCTCGAGGGAAGCCGGGACAGCGGACATTCAGTACTTC.

This clone was detected only once. CDR3 sequence (DNA): TGTGCCAGCAGTTACTCCTATCTGAGACAGACAGATACGCAGTATTTT. Its translation is CASSYSYLRQTDTQYF. This chain uses TRBV6-2 or TRBV6-3 with TRBJ2-3; D is perhaps TRBD1 (5 bases). This CDR3 is built from 16 residues. The germline V gene has CDR1 MNHEY and CDR2 SVGEGT. V was clipped by 0 bases and J by 3 bases, with 13 bases between them.

This clone has just a few counts. The J gene is TRBJ1-2, the V gene TRBV19; the D is unclear. Germline V gene sequence: CDR1 LNHDA, CDR2 SQIVND (reference sequence). Deletions cut 6 bases from V and 3 bases from J, with 11 bases between. CDR3 length: 13 residues. CDR3 loop: CASSLRNHYGYTF. The CDR3 nucleotides are TGTGCCAGTAGCCTGAGGAACCACTATGGCTACACCTTC.

This clone came up a few times. V is TRBV3-1 (or the pseudogene TRBV3-2) and J is TRBJ2-7; D gene ambiguous. CDR1 and CDR2 (germline): LGHDT, YNNKEL (reference sequence). Trimming took off 2 bases at V and 4 bases at J, with 3 bases between the two ends. The CDR3 spans 11 residues. The CDR3 DNA reads as TGTGCCAGCAGCCAATCTTACGAGCAGTACTTC. It encodes CASSQSYEQYF.

There are a few counts of this clone. The gene calls are TRBV7-9 and TRBJ1-6, with 7 bases matching TRBD1. V was clipped by 2 bases and J by 11 bases; unmatched bases: 0. Germline CDR1 is SEHNR and CDR2 is FQNEAQ (reference sequence). The CDR3 consists of 12 residues. The CDR3 sequence is CASSLTGAPLHF. The CDR3 coding sequence is TGTGCCAGCAGCTTAACAGGGGCACCCCTCCACTTT. The whole variable domain, remainder taken from reference TRBV7-9 and TRBJ1-6, is DTGVSQNPRHKITKRGQNVTFRCDPISEHNRLYWYRQTLGQGPEFLTYFQNEAQLEKSRLLSDRFSAERPKGSFSTLEIQRTEQGDSAMYLCASSLTGAPLHFGNGTRLTVT.

Only one count was recorded for this clone. The chain combines TRBV18 with TRBJ1-5; D might be TRBD1 (6 bases). Trimming took 5 bases from V and 0 from J, leaving 14 bases between them. There are 16 residues in the CDR3. Germline V gene data show CDR1 as KGHSH and CDR2 as LQKENI. This CDR3 is CASSRQAYYSNQPQHF. The CDR3 coding sequence is TGTGCCAGCTCAAGACAGGCCTACTATAGCAATCAGCCCCAGCATTTT.